Here is one TCR beta chain with its context. This clonotype has more than one count but fewer than ten. Its antigen is not yet known. Base qualities are not provided; no much larger clone lies one nucleotide away. The listed sequencing device is Illumina HiSeq 1500. Using fastp trimming at Q25 and MiXCR clonotype assembly, TCRdb reanalyzed the public sequencing data and kept in-frame beta chains. CDR3 protein sequences are deduplicated, and each keeps its most common genes and DNA. A total of about 330,000 distinct CDR3 sequences appear in this sample, more than 8% of them only once. The ten largest clones represent approximately 4.7% of the sample. The germline V gene provides CDR1 SGHVT and CDR2 SQSDAQ. Germline trimming: 5 bases from V, 3 bases from J; junction bases outside gene matches: 12. The CDR3 spans 17 residues, from the cysteine through the phenylalanine. Left in the record is the CDR3 DNA by itself, 51 bases read in frame from the first base.

This sample stems from a study of T cell repertoires in cytomegalovirus infection (dated by TCRdb to between 2018 and 2021). Background for the entire study: Donor HLA type was relevant to the analysis, as public TCR beta signatures indicated carriage of CMV infection together with the matching HLA type.

Overall study outcomes, separate from this receptor: In both this cohort and an independent cohort of 352 donors, the cumulative frequency of public TCR beta family members distinguished carriers of CMV infection plus the relevant HLA type. In the ex vivo response, HLA-C-restricted CMV-specific TCR beta clonotypes were dominant, and in two of eight donors the single most frequent clonotype came from this HLA-C-restricted group.

The V gene is TRBV7-4 and the J gene is TRBJ2-4, and 8 junction bases match TRBD1. The specimen sequenced was PBMCs. This TCR came from a human donor in good health (CMV status not recorded). Some clones in this sample may be carry-over from other donors' samples. CDR3 protein: CASSRGSQGAGKNIQYF. In nucleotides, the sequence is TGTGCCAGCAGCCGAGGGTCCCAGGGGGCCGGCAAAAACATTCAGTACTTC.